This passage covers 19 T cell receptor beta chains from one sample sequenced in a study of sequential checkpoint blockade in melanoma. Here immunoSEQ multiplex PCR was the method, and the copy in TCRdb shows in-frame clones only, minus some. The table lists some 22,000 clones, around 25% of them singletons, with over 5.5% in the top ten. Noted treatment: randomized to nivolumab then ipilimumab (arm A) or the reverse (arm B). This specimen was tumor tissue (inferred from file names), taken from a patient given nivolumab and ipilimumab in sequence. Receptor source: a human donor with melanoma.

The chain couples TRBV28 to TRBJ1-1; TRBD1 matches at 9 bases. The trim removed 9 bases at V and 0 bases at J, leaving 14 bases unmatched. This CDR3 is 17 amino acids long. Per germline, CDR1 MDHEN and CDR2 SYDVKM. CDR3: CASHQTGTGIMNTEAFF. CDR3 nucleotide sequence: TGTGCCAGTCATCAAACCGGGACAGGGATTATGAACACTGAAGCTTTCTTT.

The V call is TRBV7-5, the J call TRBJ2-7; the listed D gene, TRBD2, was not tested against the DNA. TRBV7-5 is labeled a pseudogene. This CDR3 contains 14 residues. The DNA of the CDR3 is TGTGCCAGCAGAGACGGGGGTGAACCCTACGAGCAGTACTTC. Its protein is CASRDGGEPYEQYF.

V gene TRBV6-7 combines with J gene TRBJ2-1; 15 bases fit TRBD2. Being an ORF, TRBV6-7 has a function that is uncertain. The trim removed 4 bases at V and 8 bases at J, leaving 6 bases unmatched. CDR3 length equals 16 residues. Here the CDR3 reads CASSFGLAGGLDEQFF. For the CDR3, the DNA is TGTGCCAGCAGTTTCGGACTAGCGGGAGGGCTGGATGAGCAGTTCTTC.

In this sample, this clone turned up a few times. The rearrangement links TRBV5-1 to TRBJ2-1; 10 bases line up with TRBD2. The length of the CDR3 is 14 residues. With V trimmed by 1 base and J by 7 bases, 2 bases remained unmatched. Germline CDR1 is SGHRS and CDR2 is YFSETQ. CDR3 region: CASSLISGRNEQFF. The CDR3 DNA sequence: TGCGCCAGCAGCTTGATTAGCGGGAGGAATGAGCAGTTCTTC.

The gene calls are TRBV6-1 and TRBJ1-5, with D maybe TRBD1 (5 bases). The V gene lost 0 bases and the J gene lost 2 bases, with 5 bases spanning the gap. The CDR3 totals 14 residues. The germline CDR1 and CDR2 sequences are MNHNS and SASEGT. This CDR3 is CASSEAGGNQPQHF. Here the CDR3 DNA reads TGTGCCAGCAGTGAAGCAGGGGGCAATCAGCCCCAGCATTTT.

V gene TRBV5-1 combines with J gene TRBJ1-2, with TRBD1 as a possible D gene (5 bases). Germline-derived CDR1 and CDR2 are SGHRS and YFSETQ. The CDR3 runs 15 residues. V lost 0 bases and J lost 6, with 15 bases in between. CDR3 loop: CASSLATDKSHGYTF. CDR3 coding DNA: TGCGCCAGCAGCTTGGCCACGGACAAATCCCATGGCTACACCTTC. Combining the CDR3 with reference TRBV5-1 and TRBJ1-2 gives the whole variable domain KAGVTQTPRYLIKTRGQQVTLSCSPISGHRSVSWYQQTPGQGLQFLFEYFSETQRNKGNFPGRFSGRQFSNSRSEMNVSTLELGDSALYLCASSLATDKSHGYTFGSGTRLTVV.

This chain's CDR3 is CASSMPELADTQYF. The DNA for the CDR3 is TGTGCCAGTAGTATGCCCGAGTTGGCGGATACGCAGTATTTT. V gene TRBV19 combines with J gene TRBJ2-3; no firm D call. CDR1 LNHDA and CDR2 SQIVND come from the germline V gene (reference sequence). V shed 3 bases and J shed 6 bases, with 13 bases lying between them. The CDR3 is 14 amino acids.

This CDR3 is CASSLGTGAQETQYF. CDR3 in DNA: TGTGCCAGCAGTTTGGGGACAGGGGCACAAGAGACCCAGTACTTC. The chain uses TRBV28 and TRBJ2-5; TRBD1 aligns across 10 bases. This CDR3 is built from 15 residues. CDR1 is MDHEN, CDR2 SYDVKM, per germline. V lost 3 bases, J lost 2 bases, and 3 bases stayed unmatched.

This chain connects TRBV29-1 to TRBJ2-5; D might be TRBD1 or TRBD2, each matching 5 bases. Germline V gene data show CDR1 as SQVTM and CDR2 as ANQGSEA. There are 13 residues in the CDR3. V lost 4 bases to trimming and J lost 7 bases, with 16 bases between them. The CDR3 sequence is CSVGGGAGRTQYF. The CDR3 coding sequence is TGCAGCGTTGGGGGTGGGGCTGGGAGGACCCAGTACTTC.

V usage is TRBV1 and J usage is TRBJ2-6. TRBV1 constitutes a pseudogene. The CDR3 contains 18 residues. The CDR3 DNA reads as TGCGCCAGCAGCCAAGATGATTATAGGGTCTCTGGGGCCAACGTCCTGACTTTC. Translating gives CASSQDDYRVSGANVLTF.

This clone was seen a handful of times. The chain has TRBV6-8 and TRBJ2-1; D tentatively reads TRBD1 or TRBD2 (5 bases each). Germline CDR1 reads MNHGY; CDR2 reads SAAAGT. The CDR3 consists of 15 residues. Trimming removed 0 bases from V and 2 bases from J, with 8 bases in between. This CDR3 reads CASSYSGTPYNEQFF. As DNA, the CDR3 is TGTGCCAGCAGTTACTCCGGGACCCCCTACAATGAGCAGTTCTTC.

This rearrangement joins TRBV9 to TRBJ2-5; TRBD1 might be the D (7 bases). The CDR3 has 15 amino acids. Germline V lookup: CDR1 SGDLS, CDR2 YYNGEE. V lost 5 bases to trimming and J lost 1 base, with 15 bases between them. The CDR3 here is CASSFQGGLQETQYF. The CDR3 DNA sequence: TGTGCCAGCAGTTTTCAGGGGGGACTCCAAGAGACCCAGTACTTC.

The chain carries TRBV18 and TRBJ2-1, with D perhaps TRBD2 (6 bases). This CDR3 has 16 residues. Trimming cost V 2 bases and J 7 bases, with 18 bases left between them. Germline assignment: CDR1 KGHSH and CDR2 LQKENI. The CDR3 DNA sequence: TGTGCCAGCTCACCAATTGTCGGGAGACTGGGAAATGAGCAGTTCTTC. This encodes CASSPIVGRLGNEQFF.

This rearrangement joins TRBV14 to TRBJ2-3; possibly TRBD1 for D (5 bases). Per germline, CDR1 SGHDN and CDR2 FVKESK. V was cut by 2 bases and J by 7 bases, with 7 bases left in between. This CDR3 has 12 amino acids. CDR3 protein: CASSQSGNTQYF. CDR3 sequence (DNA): TGTGCCAGCAGCCAATCAGGGAATACGCAGTATTTT.

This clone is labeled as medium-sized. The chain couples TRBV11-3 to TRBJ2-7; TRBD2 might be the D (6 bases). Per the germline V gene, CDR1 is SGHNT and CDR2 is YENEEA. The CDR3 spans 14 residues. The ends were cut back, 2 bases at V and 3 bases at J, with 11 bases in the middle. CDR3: CASSLNSGHYEQYF. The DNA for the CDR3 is TGTGCCAGCAGCTTAAATAGCGGACACTACGAGCAGTACTTC.

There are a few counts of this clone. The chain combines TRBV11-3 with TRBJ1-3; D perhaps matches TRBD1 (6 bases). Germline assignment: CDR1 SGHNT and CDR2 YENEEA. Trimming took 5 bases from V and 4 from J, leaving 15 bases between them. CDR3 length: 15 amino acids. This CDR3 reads CASSPSRGAGNTIYF. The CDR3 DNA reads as TGTGCCAGCAGCCCCAGTAGGGGGGCGGGAAACACCATATATTTT.

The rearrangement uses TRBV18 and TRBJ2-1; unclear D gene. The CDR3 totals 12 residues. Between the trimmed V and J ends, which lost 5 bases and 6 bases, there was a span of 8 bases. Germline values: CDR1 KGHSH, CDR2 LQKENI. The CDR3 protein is CASSTDGNEQFF. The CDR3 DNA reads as TGTGCCAGCTCAACAGACGGCAATGAGCAGTTCTTC.

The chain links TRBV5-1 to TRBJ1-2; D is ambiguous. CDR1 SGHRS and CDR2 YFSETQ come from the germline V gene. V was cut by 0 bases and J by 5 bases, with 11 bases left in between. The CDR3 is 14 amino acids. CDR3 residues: CASSLASSGYGYTF. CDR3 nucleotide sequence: TGCGCCAGCAGCTTGGCCTCCTCCGGGTATGGCTACACCTTC.

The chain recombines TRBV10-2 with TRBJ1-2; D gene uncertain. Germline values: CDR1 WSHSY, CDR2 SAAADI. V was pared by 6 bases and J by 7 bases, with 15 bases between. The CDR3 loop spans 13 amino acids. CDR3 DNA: TGCGCCAGCAGCGCGCCACCAAGATGTGGCTACACCTTC. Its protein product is CASSAPPRCGYTF.